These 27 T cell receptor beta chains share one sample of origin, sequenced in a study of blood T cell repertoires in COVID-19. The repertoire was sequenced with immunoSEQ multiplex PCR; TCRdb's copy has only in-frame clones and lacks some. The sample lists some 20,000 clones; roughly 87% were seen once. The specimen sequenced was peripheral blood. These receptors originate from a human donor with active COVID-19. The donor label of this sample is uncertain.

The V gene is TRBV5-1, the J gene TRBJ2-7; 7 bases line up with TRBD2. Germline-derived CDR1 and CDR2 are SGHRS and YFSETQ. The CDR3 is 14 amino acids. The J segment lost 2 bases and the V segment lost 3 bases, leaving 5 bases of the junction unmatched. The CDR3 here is CASSWGAGAYEQYF. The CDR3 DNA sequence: TGCGCCAGCAGCTGGGGTGCGGGAGCCTACGAGCAGTACTTC.

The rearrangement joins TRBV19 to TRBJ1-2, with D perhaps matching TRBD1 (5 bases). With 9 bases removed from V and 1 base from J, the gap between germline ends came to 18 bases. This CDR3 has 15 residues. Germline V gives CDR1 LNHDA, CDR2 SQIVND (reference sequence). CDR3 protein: CARGGEQTNNYGYTF. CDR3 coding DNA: TGTGCCAGGGGGGGTGAGCAGACCAATAACTATGGCTACACCTTC.

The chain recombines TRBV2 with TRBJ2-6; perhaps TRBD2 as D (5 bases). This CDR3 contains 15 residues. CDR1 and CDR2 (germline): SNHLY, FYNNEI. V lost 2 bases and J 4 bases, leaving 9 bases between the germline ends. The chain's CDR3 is CASSELGSGANVLTF. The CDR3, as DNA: TGTGCCAGCAGTGAACTTGGGAGCGGGGCCAACGTCCTGACTTTC.

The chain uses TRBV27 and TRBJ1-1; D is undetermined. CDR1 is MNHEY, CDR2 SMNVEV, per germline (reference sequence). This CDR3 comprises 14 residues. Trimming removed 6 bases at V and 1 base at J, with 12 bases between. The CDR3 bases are TGTGCCAGCAGATCCCACAGACCGAACACTGAAGCTTTCTTT. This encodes CASRSHRPNTEAFF.

CDR3 protein: CASRTSQEGTDQPQHF. The CDR3 coding sequence is TGTGCCAGCAGGACCTCTCAGGAGGGGACGGATCAGCCCCAGCATTTT. The chain has TRBV6-6 and TRBJ1-5; D may be TRBD1 (5 bases). This CDR3 comprises 16 residues. CDR1 MNHNY and CDR2 SVGAGI come from the germline V gene (reference sequence). The V gene lost 6 bases and the J gene lost 5 bases, with 20 bases spanning the gap.

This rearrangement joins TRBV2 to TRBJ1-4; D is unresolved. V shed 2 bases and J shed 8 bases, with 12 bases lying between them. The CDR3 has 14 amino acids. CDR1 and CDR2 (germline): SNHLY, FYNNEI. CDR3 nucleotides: TGTGCCAGCAGTGAAATGGGCGTTCGGGAAAAACTGTTTTTT. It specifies CASSEMGVREKLFF.

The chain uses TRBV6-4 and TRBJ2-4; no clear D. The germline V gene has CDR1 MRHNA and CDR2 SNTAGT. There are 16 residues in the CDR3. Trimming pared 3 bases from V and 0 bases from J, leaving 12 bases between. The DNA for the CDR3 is TGTGCCAGCAGTGAGAGTTTTCATCTAGCCAAAAACATTCAGTACTTC. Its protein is CASSESFHLAKNIQYF.

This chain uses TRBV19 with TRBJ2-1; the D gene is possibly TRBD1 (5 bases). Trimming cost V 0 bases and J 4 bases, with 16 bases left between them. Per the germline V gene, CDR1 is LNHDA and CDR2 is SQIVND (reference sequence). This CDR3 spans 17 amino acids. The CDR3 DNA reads TGTGCCAGTAGTATAGATCTGGCGGACACCTTATACAATGAGCAGTTCTTC. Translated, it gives CASSIDLADTLYNEQFF.

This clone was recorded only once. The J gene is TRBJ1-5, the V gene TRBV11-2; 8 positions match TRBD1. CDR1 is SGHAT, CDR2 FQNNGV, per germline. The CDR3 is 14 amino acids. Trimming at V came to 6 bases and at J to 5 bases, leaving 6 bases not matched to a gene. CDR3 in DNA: TGTGCCAGCAGTTCACGACAGGGGCATCAGCCCCAGCATTTT. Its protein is CASSSRQGHQPQHF.

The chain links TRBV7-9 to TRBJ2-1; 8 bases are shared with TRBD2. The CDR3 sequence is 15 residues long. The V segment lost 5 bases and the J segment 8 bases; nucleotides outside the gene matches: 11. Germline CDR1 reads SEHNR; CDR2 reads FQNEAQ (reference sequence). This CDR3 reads CASSPGTSAIDEQFF. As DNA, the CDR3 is TGTGCCAGCAGCCCTGGGACTAGTGCGATAGATGAGCAGTTCTTC.

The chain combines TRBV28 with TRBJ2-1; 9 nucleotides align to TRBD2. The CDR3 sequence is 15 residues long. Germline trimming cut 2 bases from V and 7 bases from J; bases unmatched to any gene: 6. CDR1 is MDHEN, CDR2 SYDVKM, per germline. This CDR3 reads CASSLAGGQRNEQFF. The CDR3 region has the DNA TGTGCCAGCAGTTTAGCGGGAGGGCAGCGAAATGAGCAGTTCTTC.

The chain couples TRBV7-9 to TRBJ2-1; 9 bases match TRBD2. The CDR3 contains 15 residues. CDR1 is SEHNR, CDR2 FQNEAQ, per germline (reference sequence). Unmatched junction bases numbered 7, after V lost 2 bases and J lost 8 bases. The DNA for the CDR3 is TGTGCCAGCAGCTTACCTAGCGGGAATTCGTATGAGCAGTTCTTC. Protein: CASSLPSGNSYEQFF.

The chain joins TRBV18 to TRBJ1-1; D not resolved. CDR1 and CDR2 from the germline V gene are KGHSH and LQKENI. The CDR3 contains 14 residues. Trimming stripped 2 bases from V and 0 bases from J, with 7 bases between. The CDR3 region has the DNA TGTGCCAGCTCACCAGAGAGGATGAACACTGAAGCTTTCTTT. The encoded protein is CASSPERMNTEAFF.

CDR3 in amino acids: CATSREGLAGTYNEQFF. CDR3 nucleotide sequence: TGTGCCACCAGCAGAGAAGGACTAGCGGGAACTTACAATGAGCAGTTCTTC. This sequence joins TRBV15 and TRBJ2-1; 12 nucleotides match TRBD2. Germline V lookup: CDR1 LNHNV, CDR2 YYDKDF (reference sequence). This CDR3 has 17 residues. Trimming cost V 0 bases and J 4 bases; bases outside gene matches: 4.

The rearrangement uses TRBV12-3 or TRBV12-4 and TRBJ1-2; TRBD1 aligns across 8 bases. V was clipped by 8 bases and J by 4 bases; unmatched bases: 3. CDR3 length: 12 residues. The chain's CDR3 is CASRGTGYGYTF. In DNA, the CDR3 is TGTGCCAGCCGTGGGACAGGCTATGGCTACACCTTC.

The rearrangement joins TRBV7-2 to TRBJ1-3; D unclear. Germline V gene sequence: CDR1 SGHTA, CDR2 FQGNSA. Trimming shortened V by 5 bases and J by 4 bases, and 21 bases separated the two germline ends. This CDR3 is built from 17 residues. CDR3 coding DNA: TGTGCCAGCAGCCCGTTTAGGGCTGGATCGGGGGGAAACACCATATATTTT. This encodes CASSPFRAGSGGNTIYF.

DNA of the CDR3: TGTGCCAGCAGCGGAGGACAGCCCTCCACAGATACGCAGTATTTT. Translated, it gives CASSGGQPSTDTQYF. The genes are TRBV2 and TRBJ2-3; possible D gene TRBD1, 6 bases. The CDR3 spans 15 residues. Trimming took off 6 bases at V and 2 bases at J, with 15 bases between the two ends. From germline, CDR1 is SNHLY and CDR2 FYNNEI.

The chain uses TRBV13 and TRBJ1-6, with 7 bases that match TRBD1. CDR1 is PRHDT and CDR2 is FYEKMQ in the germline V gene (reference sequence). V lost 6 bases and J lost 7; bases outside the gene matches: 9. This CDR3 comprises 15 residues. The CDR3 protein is CASRHRGGENSPLHF. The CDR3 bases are TGTGCCAGCAGGCACAGAGGGGGCGAAAATTCACCCCTCCACTTT.

This chain's CDR3 is CASSPGLEQFF. CDR3 bases: TGTGCCAGCAGCCCGGGACTAGAGCAGTTCTTC. The chain joins TRBV11-3 to TRBJ2-1, with 7 positions matching TRBD2. The CDR3 consists of 11 residues. Per the germline V gene, CDR1 is SGHNT and CDR2 is YENEEA. Germline trimming cut 5 bases from V and 10 bases from J; bases unmatched to any gene: 2.

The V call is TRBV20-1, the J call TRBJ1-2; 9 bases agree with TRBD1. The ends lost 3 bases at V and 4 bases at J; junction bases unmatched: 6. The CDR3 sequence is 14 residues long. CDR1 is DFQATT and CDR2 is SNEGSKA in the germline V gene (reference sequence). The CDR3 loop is CSASARGQGYGYTF. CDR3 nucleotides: TGCAGTGCTAGTGCTCGGGGACAGGGCTATGGCTACACCTTC.

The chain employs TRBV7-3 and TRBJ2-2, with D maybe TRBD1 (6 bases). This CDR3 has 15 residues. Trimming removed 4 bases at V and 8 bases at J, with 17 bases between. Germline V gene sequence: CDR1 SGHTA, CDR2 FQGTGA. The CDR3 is CASSSLGQQAGELFF. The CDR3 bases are TGTGCCAGCAGCTCTCTCGGACAGCAAGCAGGGGAGCTGTTTTTT.

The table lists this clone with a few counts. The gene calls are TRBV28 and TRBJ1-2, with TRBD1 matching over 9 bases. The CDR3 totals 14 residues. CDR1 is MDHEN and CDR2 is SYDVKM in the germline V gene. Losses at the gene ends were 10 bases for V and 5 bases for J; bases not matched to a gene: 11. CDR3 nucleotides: TGTGCCACCGACCGGGACAGGGAATCGTATGGCTACACCTTC. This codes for CATDRDRESYGYTF.

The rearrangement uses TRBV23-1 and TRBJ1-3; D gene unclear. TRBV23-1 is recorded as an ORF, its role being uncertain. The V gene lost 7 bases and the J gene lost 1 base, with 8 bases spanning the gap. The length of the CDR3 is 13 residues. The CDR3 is CASIGESGNTIYF. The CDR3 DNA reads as TGCGCCAGCATTGGAGAATCTGGAAACACCATATATTTT.

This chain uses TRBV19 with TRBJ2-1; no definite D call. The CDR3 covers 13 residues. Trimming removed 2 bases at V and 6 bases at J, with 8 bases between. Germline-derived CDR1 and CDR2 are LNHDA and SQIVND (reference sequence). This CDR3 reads CASSIYSSNEQFF. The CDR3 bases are TGTGCCAGTAGTATATACTCAAGCAATGAGCAGTTCTTC.

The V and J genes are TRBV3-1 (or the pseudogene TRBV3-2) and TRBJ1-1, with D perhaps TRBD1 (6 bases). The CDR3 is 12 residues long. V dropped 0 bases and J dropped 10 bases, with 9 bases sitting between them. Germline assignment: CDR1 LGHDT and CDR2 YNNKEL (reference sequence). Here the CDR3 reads CASSQEGGLAFF. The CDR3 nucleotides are TGTGCCAGCAGCCAAGAGGGGGGGCTAGCTTTCTTT.

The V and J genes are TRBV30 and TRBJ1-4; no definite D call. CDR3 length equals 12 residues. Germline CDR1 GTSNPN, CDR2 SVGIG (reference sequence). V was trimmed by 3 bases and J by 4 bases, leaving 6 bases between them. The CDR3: CAWRQSNEKLFF. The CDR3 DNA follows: TGTGCCTGGAGACAGAGTAATGAAAAACTGTTTTTT.

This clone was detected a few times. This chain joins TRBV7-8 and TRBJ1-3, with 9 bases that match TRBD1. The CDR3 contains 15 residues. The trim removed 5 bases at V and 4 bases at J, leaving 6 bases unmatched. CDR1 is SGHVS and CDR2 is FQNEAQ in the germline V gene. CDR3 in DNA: TGTGCCAGCAGCCCCCGACAGGGGGACGGAAACACCATATATTTT. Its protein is CASSPRQGDGNTIYF. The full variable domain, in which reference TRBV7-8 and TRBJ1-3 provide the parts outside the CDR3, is GAGVSQSPRYKVAKRGQDVALRCDPISGHVSLFWYQQALGQGPEFLTYFQNEAQLDKSGLPSDRFFAERPEGSVSTLKIQRTQQEDSAVYLCASSPRQGDGNTIYFGEGSWLTVV.